This entry concerns a single T cell receptor beta chain. This specimen belongs to a study of control samples from healthy donors and cancer patients. V lost 5 bases and J lost 4; bases outside the gene matches: 5. CDR3 size: 14 residues. Germline-derived CDR1 and CDR2 are SGHTA and FQGNSA. Assay: immunoSEQ multiplex PCR; the TCRdb copy retains only in-frame clones and omits some. The table shows approximately 100,000 clones, with about 83% occurring only once. The receptor comes from a woman aged 40 to 55 in good health. The sequencing input was blood. The chain is built from TRBV7-2 and TRBJ2-7; 10 bases agree with TRBD2. CDR3 sequence (DNA): TGTGCCAGCAGCCTAAGCGGGGGGGTGTACGAGCAGTACTTC. Translation: CASSLSGGVYEQYF.